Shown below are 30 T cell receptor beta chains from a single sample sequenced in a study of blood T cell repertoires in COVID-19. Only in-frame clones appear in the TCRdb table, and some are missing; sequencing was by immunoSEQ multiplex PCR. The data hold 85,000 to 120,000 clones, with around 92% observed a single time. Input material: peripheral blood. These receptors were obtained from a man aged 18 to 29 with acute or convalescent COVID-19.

The CDR3 coding sequence is TGTGCCAGTAGTATGATAGGGGTACAGGCTAATAGCAATCAGCCCCAGCATTTT. Translation: CASSMIGVQANSNQPQHF. This sequence joins TRBV19 and TRBJ1-5, with D perhaps matching TRBD1 (5 bases). There are 18 residues in the CDR3. The germline CDR1 and CDR2 sequences are LNHDA and SQIVND (reference sequence). V lost 3 bases, J lost 0 bases, and 18 bases lay in between.

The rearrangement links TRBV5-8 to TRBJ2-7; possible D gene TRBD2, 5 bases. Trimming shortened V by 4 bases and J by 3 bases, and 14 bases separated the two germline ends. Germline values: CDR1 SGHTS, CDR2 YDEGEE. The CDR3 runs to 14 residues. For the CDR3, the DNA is TGTGCCAGCAGCGTGGACGGAGGTAACTACGAGCAGTACTTC. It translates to CASSVDGGNYEQYF. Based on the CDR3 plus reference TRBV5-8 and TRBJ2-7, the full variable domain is EAGVTQSPTHLIKTRGQQATLRCSPISGHTSVYWYQQALGLGLQFLLWYDEGEERNRGNFPPRFSGRQFPNYSSELNVNALELEDSALYLCASSVDGGNYEQYFGPGTRLTVT.

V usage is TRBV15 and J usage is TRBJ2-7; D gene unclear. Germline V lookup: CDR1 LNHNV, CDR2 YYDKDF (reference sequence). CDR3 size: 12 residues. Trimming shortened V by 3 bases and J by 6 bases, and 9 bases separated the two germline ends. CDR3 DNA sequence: TGTGCCACCAGCAGGGTAGATTCCGAGCAGTACTTC. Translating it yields CATSRVDSEQYF.

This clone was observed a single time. The CDR3 DNA is TGCGCCAGCAGCTTCGACAGGATGAACACTGAAGCTTTCTTT. Protein sequence: CASSFDRMNTEAFF. The V call is TRBV5-1, the J call TRBJ1-1, with D tentatively TRBD1 (6 bases). CDR3 length: 14 residues. CDR1 is SGHRS and CDR2 is YFSETQ in the germline V gene. The V end lost 2 bases, the J end lost 0 bases, and 8 bases lay between the germline ends.

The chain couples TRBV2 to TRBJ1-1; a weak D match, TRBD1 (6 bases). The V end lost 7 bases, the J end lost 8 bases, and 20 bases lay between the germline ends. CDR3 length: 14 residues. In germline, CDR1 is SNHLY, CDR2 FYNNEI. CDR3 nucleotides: TGTGCCAGCAATTTGGGGGGGCCTATCTCAGAAGCTTTCTTT. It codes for CASNLGGPISEAFF.

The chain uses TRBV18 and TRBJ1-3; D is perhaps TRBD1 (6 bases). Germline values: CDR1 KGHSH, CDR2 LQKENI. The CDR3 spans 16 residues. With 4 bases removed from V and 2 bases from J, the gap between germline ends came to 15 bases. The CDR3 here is CASSRIQGGAGNTIYF. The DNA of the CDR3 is TGTGCCAGCTCACGGATACAGGGCGGTGCTGGAAACACCATATATTTT.

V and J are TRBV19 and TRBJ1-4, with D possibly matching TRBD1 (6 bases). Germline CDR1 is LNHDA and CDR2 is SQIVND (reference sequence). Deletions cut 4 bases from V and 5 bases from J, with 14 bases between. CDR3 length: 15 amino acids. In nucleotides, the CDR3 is TGTGCCAGTAGTAAAAGACAGGCTCAAAATGAAAAACTGTTTTTT. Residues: CASSKRQAQNEKLFF. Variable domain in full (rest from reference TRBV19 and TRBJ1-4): DGGITQSPKYLFRKEGQNVTLSCEQNLNHDAMYWYRQDPGQGLRLIYYSQIVNDFQKGDIAEGYSVSREKKESFPLTVTSAQKNPTAFYLCASSKRQAQNEKLFFGSGTQLSVL.

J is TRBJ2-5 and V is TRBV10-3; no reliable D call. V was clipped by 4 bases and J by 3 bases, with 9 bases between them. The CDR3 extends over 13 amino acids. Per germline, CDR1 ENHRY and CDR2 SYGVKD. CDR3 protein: CAISARLEETQYF. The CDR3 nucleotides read TGTGCCATCAGTGCAAGACTTGAAGAGACCCAGTACTTC.

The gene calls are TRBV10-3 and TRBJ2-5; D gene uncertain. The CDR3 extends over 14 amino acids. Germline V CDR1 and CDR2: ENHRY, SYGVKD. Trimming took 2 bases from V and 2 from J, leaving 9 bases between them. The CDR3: CAISEGEEQETQYF. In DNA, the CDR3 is TGTGCCATCAGTGAGGGTGAAGAGCAAGAGACCCAGTACTTC.

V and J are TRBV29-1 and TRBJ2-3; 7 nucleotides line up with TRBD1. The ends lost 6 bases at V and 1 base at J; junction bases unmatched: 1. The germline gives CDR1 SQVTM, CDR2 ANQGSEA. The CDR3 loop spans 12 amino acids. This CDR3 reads CSVGTGTDTQYF. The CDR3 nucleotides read TGCAGCGTAGGGACAGGCACAGATACGCAGTATTTT.

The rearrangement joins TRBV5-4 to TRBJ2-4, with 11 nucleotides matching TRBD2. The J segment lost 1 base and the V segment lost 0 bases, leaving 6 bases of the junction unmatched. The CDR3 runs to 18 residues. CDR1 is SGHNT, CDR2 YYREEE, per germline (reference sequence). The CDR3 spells CASSLEDSGRAAKNIQYF. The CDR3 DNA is TGTGCCAGCAGCTTGGAGGATAGCGGGAGGGCGGCCAAAAACATTCAGTACTTC.

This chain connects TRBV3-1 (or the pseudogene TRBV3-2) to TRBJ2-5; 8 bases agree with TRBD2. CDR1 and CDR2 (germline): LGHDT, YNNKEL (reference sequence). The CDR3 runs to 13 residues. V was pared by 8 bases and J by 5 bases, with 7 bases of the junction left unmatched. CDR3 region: CASAQSSGETQYF. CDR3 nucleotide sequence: TGTGCCAGCGCACAATCTAGCGGGGAGACCCAGTACTTC.

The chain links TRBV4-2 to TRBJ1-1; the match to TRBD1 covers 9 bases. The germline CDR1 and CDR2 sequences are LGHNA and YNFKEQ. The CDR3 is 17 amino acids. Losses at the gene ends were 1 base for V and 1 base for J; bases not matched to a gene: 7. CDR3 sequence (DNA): TGTGCCAGCAGCCAAGCCCGACCGGGACAGGGGAACACTGAAGCTTTCTTT. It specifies CASSQARPGQGNTEAFF.

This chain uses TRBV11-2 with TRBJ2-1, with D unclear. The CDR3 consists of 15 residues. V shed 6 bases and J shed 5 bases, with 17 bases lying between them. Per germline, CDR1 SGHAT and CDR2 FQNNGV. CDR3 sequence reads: CASSYRSVVDNEQFF. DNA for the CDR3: TGTGCCAGCAGTTATCGGAGCGTGGTAGACAATGAGCAGTTCTTC.

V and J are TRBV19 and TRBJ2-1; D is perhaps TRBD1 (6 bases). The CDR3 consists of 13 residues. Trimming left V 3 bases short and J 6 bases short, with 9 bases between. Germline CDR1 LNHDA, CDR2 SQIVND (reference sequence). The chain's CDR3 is CASSIDRTNEQFF. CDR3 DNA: TGTGCCAGTAGTATCGACAGGACCAATGAGCAGTTCTTC. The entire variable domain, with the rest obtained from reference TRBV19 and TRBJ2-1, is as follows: DGGITQSPKYLFRKEGQNVTLSCEQNLNHDAMYWYRQDPGQGLRLIYYSQIVNDFQKGDIAEGYSVSREKKESFPLTVTSAQKNPTAFYLCASSIDRTNEQFFGPGTRLTVL.

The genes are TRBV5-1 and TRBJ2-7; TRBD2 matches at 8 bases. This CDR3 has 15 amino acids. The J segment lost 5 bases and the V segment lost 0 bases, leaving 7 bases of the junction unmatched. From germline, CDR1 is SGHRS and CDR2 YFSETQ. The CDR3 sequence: CASSLAGGAVNEQYF. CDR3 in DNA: TGCGCCAGCAGCTTGGCCGGGGGGGCGGTGAACGAGCAGTACTTC. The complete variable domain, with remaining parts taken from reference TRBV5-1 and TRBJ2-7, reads KAGVTQTPRYLIKTRGQQVTLSCSPISGHRSVSWYQQTPGQGLQFLFEYFSETQRNKGNFPGRFSGRQFSNSRSEMNVSTLELGDSALYLCASSLAGGAVNEQYFGPGTRLTVT.

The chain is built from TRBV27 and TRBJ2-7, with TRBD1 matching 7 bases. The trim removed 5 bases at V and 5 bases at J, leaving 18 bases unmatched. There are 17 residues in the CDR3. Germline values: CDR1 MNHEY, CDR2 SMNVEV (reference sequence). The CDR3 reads CASSPRTFTGETNEQYF. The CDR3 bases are TGTGCCAGCAGTCCGCGGACTTTCACAGGGGAGACCAACGAGCAGTACTTC.

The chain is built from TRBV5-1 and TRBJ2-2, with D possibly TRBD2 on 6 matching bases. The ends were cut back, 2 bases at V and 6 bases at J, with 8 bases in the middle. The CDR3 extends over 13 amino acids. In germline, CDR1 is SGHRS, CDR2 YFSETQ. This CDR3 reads CASSFRGSGELFF. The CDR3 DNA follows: TGCGCCAGCAGCTTCCGGGGGTCCGGGGAGCTGTTTTTT.

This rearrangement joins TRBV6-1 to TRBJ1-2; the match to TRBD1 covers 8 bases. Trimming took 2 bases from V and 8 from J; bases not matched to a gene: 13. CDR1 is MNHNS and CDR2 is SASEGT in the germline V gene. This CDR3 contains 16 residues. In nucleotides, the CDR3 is TGTGCCAGCAGTGAACAAGGGGGACAGGTTCTTCGGGGCTACACCTTC. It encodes CASSEQGGQVLRGYTF.

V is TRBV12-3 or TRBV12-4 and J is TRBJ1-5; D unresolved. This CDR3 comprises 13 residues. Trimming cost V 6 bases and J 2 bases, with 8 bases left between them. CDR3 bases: TGTGCCAGCAGCGCCCGGGGCAATCAGCCCCAGCATTTT. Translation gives CASSARGNQPQHF.

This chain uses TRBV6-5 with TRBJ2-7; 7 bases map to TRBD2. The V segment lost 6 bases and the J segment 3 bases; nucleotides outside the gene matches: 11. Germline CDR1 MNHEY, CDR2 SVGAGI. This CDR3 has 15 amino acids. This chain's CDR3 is CASRGTRTGGYEQYF. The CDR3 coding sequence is TGTGCCAGCAGGGGGACTCGGACGGGGGGCTACGAGCAGTACTTC.

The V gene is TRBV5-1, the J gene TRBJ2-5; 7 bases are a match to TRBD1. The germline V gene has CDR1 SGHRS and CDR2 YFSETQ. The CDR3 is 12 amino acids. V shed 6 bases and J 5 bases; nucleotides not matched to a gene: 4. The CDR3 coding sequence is TGCGCCAGCACAGGGGGAGTCGAGACCCAGTACTTC. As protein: CASTGGVETQYF. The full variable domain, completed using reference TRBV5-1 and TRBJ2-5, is KAGVTQTPRYLIKTRGQQVTLSCSPISGHRSVSWYQQTPGQGLQFLFEYFSETQRNKGNFPGRFSGRQFSNSRSEMNVSTLELGDSALYLCASTGGVETQYFGPGTRLLVL.

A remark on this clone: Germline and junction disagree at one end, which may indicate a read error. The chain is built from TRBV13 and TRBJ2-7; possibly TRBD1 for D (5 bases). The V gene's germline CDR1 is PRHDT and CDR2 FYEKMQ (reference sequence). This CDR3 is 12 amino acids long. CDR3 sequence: CASSLGRGSPQF. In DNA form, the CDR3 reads TGTGCCAGCAGCTTAGGTAGGGGCTCGCCCCAGTTC.

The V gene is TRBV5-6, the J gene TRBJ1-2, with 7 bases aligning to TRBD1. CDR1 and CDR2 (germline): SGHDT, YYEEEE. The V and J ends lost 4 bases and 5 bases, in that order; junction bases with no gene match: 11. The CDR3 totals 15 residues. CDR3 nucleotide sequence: TGTGCCAGCAGCGTGGGAGGGACAGCTCTTTATGGCTACACCTTC. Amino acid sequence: CASSVGGTALYGYTF.

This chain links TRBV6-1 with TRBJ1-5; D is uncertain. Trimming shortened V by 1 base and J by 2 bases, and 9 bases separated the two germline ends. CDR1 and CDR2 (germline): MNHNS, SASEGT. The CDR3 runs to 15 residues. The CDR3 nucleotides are TGTGCCAGCAGTGAAGTTATAGAGGGCAATCAGCCCCAGCATTTT. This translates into CASSEVIEGNQPQHF.

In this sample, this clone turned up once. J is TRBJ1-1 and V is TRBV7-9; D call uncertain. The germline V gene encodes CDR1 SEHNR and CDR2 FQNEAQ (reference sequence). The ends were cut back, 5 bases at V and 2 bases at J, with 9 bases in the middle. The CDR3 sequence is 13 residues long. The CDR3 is CASSLDFNTEAFF. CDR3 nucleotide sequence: TGTGCCAGCAGCCTCGACTTTAACACTGAAGCTTTCTTT. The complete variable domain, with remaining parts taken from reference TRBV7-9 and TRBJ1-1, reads DTGVSQNPRHKITKRGQNVTFRCDPISEHNRLYWYRQTLGQGPEFLTYFQNEAQLEKSRLLSDRFSAERPKGSFSTLEIQRTEQGDSAMYLCASSLDFNTEAFFGQGTRLTVV.

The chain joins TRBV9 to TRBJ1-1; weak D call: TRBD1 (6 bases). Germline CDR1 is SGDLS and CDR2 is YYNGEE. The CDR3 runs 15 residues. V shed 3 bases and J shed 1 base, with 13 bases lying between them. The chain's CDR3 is CASSARQDRNTEAFF. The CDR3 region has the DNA TGTGCCAGCAGCGCCCGACAGGACAGGAACACTGAAGCTTTCTTT.

This chain's CDR3 is CATSQGFNSPLHF. CDR3 nucleotide sequence: TGTGCCACCAGTCAGGGGTTTAATTCACCCCTCCACTTT. The V and J genes are TRBV24-1 and TRBJ1-6, with TRBD1 as a possible D gene (6 bases). The CDR3 extends over 13 amino acids. Germline-derived CDR1 and CDR2 are KGHDR and SFDVKD. The V end lost 6 bases, the J end lost 6 bases, and 8 bases lay between the germline ends.

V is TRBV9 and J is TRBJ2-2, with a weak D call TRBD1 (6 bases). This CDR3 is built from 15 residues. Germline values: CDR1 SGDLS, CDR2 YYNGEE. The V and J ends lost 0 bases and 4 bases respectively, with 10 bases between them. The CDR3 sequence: CASSVASGATGELFF. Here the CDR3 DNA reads TGTGCCAGCAGCGTAGCGTCAGGGGCCACCGGGGAGCTGTTTTTT.

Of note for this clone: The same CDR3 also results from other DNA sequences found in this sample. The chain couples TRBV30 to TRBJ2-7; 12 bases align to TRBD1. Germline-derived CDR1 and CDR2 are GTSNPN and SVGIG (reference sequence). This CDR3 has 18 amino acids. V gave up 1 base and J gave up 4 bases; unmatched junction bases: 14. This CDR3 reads CAWSGGRPRGQGAYEQYF. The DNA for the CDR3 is TGTGCCTGGAGTGGGGGGCGACCTAGGGGACAGGGGGCTTACGAGCAGTACTTC.